This record looks at one TCR beta chain sequence and its context. This sample stems from a study of blood T cell repertoires in COVID-19. Authors' processing steps: For nucleated cells, counts were estimated from reference gene primer amplification. The assay was immunoSEQ multiplex PCR, and TCRdb's table has in-frame clones only and misses some. V and J calls and clone size are as listed in that table; D and trimming were resolved from the DNA. The sample lists about 83,000 clones; around 90% were seen once. CDR3 length: 14 amino acids. The ends were cut back, 8 bases at V and 2 bases at J, with 15 bases in the middle. Germline V gene data show CDR1 as LNHDA and CDR2 as SQIVND (reference sequence).

The V call is TRBV19, the J call TRBJ2-5, with D tentatively TRBD2 (6 bases). What was sequenced was peripheral blood. This receptor was identified in a human donor in a cohort sampled during active COVID-19. CDR3: CASQGASAQETQYF. In DNA, the CDR3 is TGTGCCAGTCAAGGGGCTAGCGCACAAGAGACCCAGTACTTC.